These 27 T cell receptor beta chains were sequenced from one sample in a study of shared clonotypes between healthy human individuals. TCRdb's copy holds only in-frame clones and misses some; the assay was immunoSEQ multiplex PCR. The profile shows around 690,000 clones, roughly 88% of them singletons. Material: memory CD8+ T cells from PBMCs. The subset denotes: CD45RO+ cells pooled with CCR7-negative TemRA cells. These receptors were collected from a man younger than 35 in good health. Some clones in this sample may be carry-over from other donors' samples.

The chain has TRBV21-1 and TRBJ1-3. TRBV21-1 is classified as a pseudogene. The CDR3 spans 16 residues. The CDR3 DNA reads TGTGCCAGCAGCAAAGCGCTAGGGTTCTCTGGAAACACCATATATTTT. Translating it yields CASSKALGFSGNTIYF.

The rearrangement uses TRBV4-1 and TRBJ2-3, with D perhaps TRBD2 (5 bases). V lost 1 base, J lost 6 bases, and 23 bases lay in between. The CDR3 is 18 residues long. The germline V gene has CDR1 MGHRA and CDR2 YSYEKL. CDR3 residues: CASSQVGIEGGWLDTQYF. DNA of the CDR3: TGCGCCAGCAGCCAAGTAGGCATTGAGGGCGGGTGGTTGGATACGCAGTATTTT.

The V call is TRBV27, the J call TRBJ1-5; perhaps TRBD1 as D (5 bases). Germline CDR1 reads MNHEY; CDR2 reads SMNVEV (reference sequence). This CDR3 region has 14 residues. Trimming took 3 bases from V and 3 from J, leaving 9 bases between them. As DNA, the CDR3 is TGTGCCAGCAGTTTTATAGGGGCCAATCAGCCCCAGCATTTT. The encoded protein is CASSFIGANQPQHF.

This chain connects TRBV7-2 to TRBJ2-7; the match to TRBD1 covers 7 bases. Germline trimming cut 7 bases from V and 2 bases from J; bases unmatched to any gene: 8. Germline assignment: CDR1 SGHTA and CDR2 FQGNSA. The CDR3 loop spans 14 amino acids. In nucleotides, the CDR3 is TGTGCCAGCACCTACGCACAGGGGCCCTACGAGCAGTACTTC. Translated, it gives CASTYAQGPYEQYF.

This rearrangement joins TRBV5-1 to TRBJ2-5; 10 bases fit TRBD2. This CDR3 is 12 amino acids long. The V gene end was trimmed by 4 bases and the J gene end by 12 bases; junction bases not matched to a gene: 6. CDR1 is SGHRS, CDR2 YFSETQ, per germline. The CDR3 reads CASSPTGTSEYF. The DNA of the CDR3 is TGCGCCAGCAGCCCAACCGGGACTAGCGAGTACTTC.

The J gene is TRBJ2-7, the V gene TRBV9, with D possibly matching TRBD1 (6 bases). CDR3 size: 15 residues. Germline CDR1 is SGDLS and CDR2 is YYNGEE. Deletions cut 4 bases from V and 0 bases from J, with 14 bases between. The CDR3 sequence: CASSNPGHSSYEQYF. The CDR3 DNA is TGTGCCAGCAGCAACCCGGGACACAGCTCCTACGAGCAGTACTTC.

This clone has just one count. V usage is TRBV4-3 and J usage is TRBJ1-2; D remains ambiguous. In germline, CDR1 is LGHNA, CDR2 YSLEER. Trimming shortened V by 0 bases and J by 2 bases, and 16 bases separated the two germline ends. The CDR3 consists of 17 residues. CDR3 DNA sequence: TGCGCCAGCAGCCAAGACCACGGAACTCTCCTAAACTATGGCTACACCTTC. It is translated as CASSQDHGTLLNYGYTF.

The chain has TRBV7-9 and TRBJ2-7; D remains ambiguous. V was clipped by 5 bases and J by 3 bases, with 14 bases between them. The CDR3 has 14 residues. Germline CDR1 reads SEHNR; CDR2 reads FQNEAQ (reference sequence). The CDR3 nucleotides are TGTGCCAGCAGCCTTTTGGCTCGAGACTACGAGCAGTACTTC. Amino acids: CASSLLARDYEQYF. Complete variable domain (other parts from reference TRBV7-9 and TRBJ2-7): DTGVSQNPRHKITKRGQNVTFRCDPISEHNRLYWYRQTLGQGPEFLTYFQNEAQLEKSRLLSDRFSAERPKGSFSTLEIQRTEQGDSAMYLCASSLLARDYEQYFGPGTRLTVT.

This chain uses TRBV5-4 with TRBJ2-1; 9 nucleotides align to TRBD2. CDR1 SGHNT and CDR2 YYREEE come from the germline V gene (reference sequence). V lost 2 bases and J lost 5; bases outside the gene matches: 8. The CDR3 totals 16 residues. The CDR3 is CASSFAPRLADNEQFF. CDR3 sequence (DNA): TGTGCCAGCAGCTTCGCCCCGCGACTAGCGGACAATGAGCAGTTCTTC. Looking up the rest from reference TRBV5-4 and TRBJ2-1 gives the full variable domain: ETGVTQSPTHLIKTRGQQVTLRCSSQSGHNTVSWYQQALGQGPQFIFQYYREEENGRGNFPPRFSGLQFPNYSSELNVNALELDDSALYLCASSFAPRLADNEQFFGPGTRLTVL.

V and J are TRBV28 and TRBJ2-1, with D hard to call. Trimming removed 2 bases at V and 7 bases at J, with 9 bases between. Looked up from germline, CDR1 is MDHEN and CDR2 is SYDVKM. This CDR3 contains 13 residues. The CDR3 bases are TGTGCCAGCAGTTTACGACTCACTAATGAGCAGTTCTTC. The encoded protein is CASSLRLTNEQFF.

The chain uses TRBV7-9 and TRBJ1-1; no definite D call. The CDR3 covers 14 residues. V lost 1 base and J lost 0, with 6 bases in between. Germline CDR1 is SEHNR and CDR2 is FQNEAQ (reference sequence). CDR3 in DNA: TGTGCCAGCAGCTTAGTGTTGGTGAACACTGAAGCTTTCTTT. Protein sequence: CASSLVLVNTEAFF.

The chain employs TRBV5-1 and TRBJ2-7, with 8 bases lining up with TRBD1. The germline V gene encodes CDR1 SGHRS and CDR2 YFSETQ. V lost 5 bases and J lost 5; bases outside the gene matches: 12. This CDR3 comprises 15 residues. The CDR3 nucleotides are TGCGCCAGCAGTGCCGACCCCCGGACAGGGAACGAGCAGTACTTC. Translated: CASSADPRTGNEQYF.

V and J are TRBV6-1 and TRBJ1-2; D is unclear. The CDR3 consists of 13 residues. Trimming removed 8 bases from V and 8 bases from J, with 18 bases in between. CDR1 and CDR2 (germline): MNHNS, SASEGT. The DNA for the CDR3 is TGTGCCAGCGCACCGGGCCCCGAGGACGGCTACACCTTC. Translation gives CASAPGPEDGYTF.

The chain links TRBV6-1 to TRBJ1-4; weak D call: TRBD1 (6 bases). Germline CDR1 reads MNHNS; CDR2 reads SASEGT. V was shortened by 3 bases and J by 8 bases, with 22 bases between the two germline ends. The CDR3 has 17 amino acids. The CDR3 region is CASSDVLQGGSSEKLFF. The DNA of the CDR3 is TGTGCCAGCAGTGACGTCCTCCAAGGGGGTTCCAGCGAAAAACTGTTTTTT.

The V gene is TRBV28, the J gene TRBJ2-7; a weak D match, TRBD2 (6 bases). The V gene's germline CDR1 is MDHEN and CDR2 SYDVKM. This CDR3 comprises 13 residues. V lost 8 bases, J lost 2 bases, and 13 bases lay in between. This chain's CDR3 is CASSSEGAYEQYF. In DNA, the CDR3 is TGTGCCAGCTCGTCGGAGGGAGCCTACGAGCAGTACTTC.

This chain links TRBV6-6 with TRBJ2-7, with D uncertain. Trimming stripped 2 bases from V and 7 bases from J, with 9 bases between. This CDR3 contains 12 residues. Germline loops: CDR1 MNHNY, CDR2 SVGAGI (reference sequence). CDR3 region: CASSYTRDEQYF. In nucleotides, the CDR3 is TGTGCCAGCAGTTACACCCGAGATGAGCAGTACTTC.

The CDR3: CASSLNLHGYTF. The CDR3, as DNA: TGTGCCAGCAGCTTAAATTTACATGGCTACACCTTC. This sequence joins TRBV7-9 and TRBJ1-2, with D unclear. The germline V gene encodes CDR1 SEHNR and CDR2 FQNEAQ (reference sequence). This CDR3 spans 12 amino acids. The V end lost 2 bases, the J end lost 6 bases, and 7 bases lay between the germline ends.

This clone was found once. Other DNA sequences within the sample encode an identical CDR3. The chain links TRBV5-1 to TRBJ2-7; 9 bases fit TRBD1. After removal of 2 bases from V and 3 bases from J, the junction contained 3 bases not matched to a gene. The germline V gene has CDR1 SGHRS and CDR2 YFSETQ. The CDR3 is 14 amino acids. CDR3 amino acids: CASSFGTGSYEQYF. The CDR3 DNA follows: TGCGCCAGCAGCTTCGGGACAGGGAGCTACGAGCAGTACTTC. The whole variable domain, filled in from reference TRBV5-1 and TRBJ2-7, reads KAGVTQTPRYLIKTRGQQVTLSCSPISGHRSVSWYQQTPGQGLQFLFEYFSETQRNKGNFPGRFSGRQFSNSRSEMNVSTLELGDSALYLCASSFGTGSYEQYFGPGTRLTVT.

This clone came up a few times. This rearrangement joins TRBV6-6 to TRBJ2-7, with D tentatively TRBD2 (5 bases). The CDR3 consists of 14 residues. Germline CDR1 reads MNHNY; CDR2 reads SVGAGI (reference sequence). V dropped 2 bases and J dropped 6 bases, with 14 bases sitting between them. The CDR3 nucleotides read TGTGCCAGCAGTTACGAGGGCCTCAACGGCGAGCAGTACTTC. Its translation is CASSYEGLNGEQYF.

This clone was counted only a few times. The chain carries TRBV4-1 and TRBJ1-1, with unresolved D. V lost 0 bases and J 5 bases, leaving 10 bases between the germline ends. The CDR3 covers 14 residues. CDR1 MGHRA and CDR2 YSYEKL come from the germline V gene. For the CDR3, the DNA is TGCGCCAGCAGCCAAGAGGGTGCATGGACTGAAGCTTTCTTT. Protein sequence: CASSQEGAWTEAFF.

J is TRBJ2-7 and V is TRBV9; possible D gene TRBD2, 6 bases. The CDR3 length is 13 residues. Per germline, CDR1 SGDLS and CDR2 YYNGEE. The ends were cut back, 4 bases at V and 5 bases at J, with 13 bases in the middle. The CDR3 DNA sequence: TGTGCCAGCAGCTCAATAGGAGGGGACGAGCAGTACTTC. It yields the protein CASSSIGGDEQYF.

The chain uses TRBV6-1 and TRBJ1-5; D is ambiguous. CDR3 length: 15 residues. From germline, CDR1 is MNHNS and CDR2 SASEGT. V lost 4 bases and J 7 bases, leaving 17 bases between the germline ends. The CDR3 coding sequence is TGTGCCAGCAGTGTGGTGGGAGAGAATTGGCAGCCCCAGCATTTT. Translation: CASSVVGENWQPQHF.

The J gene is TRBJ1-1, the V gene TRBV10-3; 8 bases are shared with TRBD1. The CDR3 totals 14 residues. Per the germline V gene, CDR1 is ENHRY and CDR2 is SYGVKD. V shed 5 bases, J shed 8 bases, and the junction held 10 bases outside the gene matches. The CDR3 sequence is CAISTPTGEREAFF. CDR3 nucleotide sequence: TGTGCCATCAGTACCCCGACAGGGGAACGGGAAGCTTTCTTT.

The V and J genes are TRBV14 and TRBJ1-2, with D tentatively TRBD1 (6 bases). Trimming shortened V by 4 bases and J by 6 bases, and 18 bases separated the two germline ends. Looked up from germline, CDR1 is SGHDN and CDR2 is FVKESK. This CDR3 comprises 15 residues. The CDR3 DNA sequence: TGTGCCAGCAGCCCACTCGTAGCAGGGGAGGATGGCTACACCTTC. This translates into CASSPLVAGEDGYTF. Variable domain in full (rest from reference TRBV14 and TRBJ1-2): EAGVTQFPSHSVIEKGQTVTLRCDPISGHDNLYWYRRVMGKEIKFLLHFVKESKQDESGMPNNRFLAERTGGTYSTLKVQPAELEDSGVYFCASSPLVAGEDGYTFGSGTRLTVV.

V gene TRBV7-6 combines with J gene TRBJ2-1; TRBD2 aligns across 16 bases. V was clipped by 5 bases and J by 4 bases; unmatched bases: 8. The CDR3 is 18 amino acids. Germline CDR1 is SGHVS and CDR2 is FNYEAQ. The CDR3 bases are TGTGCCAGCAGCCCGGGACTAGCGGGAGGGCCAGGATACAATGAGCAGTTCTTC. It codes for CASSPGLAGGPGYNEQFF.

Remarks on this clone: Other DNA sequences of this sample code for an identical CDR3. The genes are TRBV28 and TRBJ2-7; 10 bases fit TRBD1. The CDR3 spans 13 residues. Germline-derived CDR1 and CDR2 are MDHEN and SYDVKM. Germline trimming cut 2 bases from V and 7 bases from J; bases unmatched to any gene: 2. CDR3 nucleotide sequence: TGTGCCAGCAGTTTAGGACAGGGGGGAGAGCAGTACTTC. It codes for CASSLGQGGEQYF.

The CDR3: CASSLAVEAEPAGFDEQFF. In nucleotides, the CDR3 is TGTGCCAGCAGCCTGGCGGTTGAAGCGGAGCCCGCGGGGTTTGATGAGCAGTTCTTC. The gene calls are TRBV28 and TRBJ2-1; D is possibly TRBD2 (6 bases). V lost 6 bases to trimming and J lost 8 bases, with 32 bases between them. This CDR3 spans 19 amino acids. CDR1 MDHEN and CDR2 SYDVKM come from the germline V gene.